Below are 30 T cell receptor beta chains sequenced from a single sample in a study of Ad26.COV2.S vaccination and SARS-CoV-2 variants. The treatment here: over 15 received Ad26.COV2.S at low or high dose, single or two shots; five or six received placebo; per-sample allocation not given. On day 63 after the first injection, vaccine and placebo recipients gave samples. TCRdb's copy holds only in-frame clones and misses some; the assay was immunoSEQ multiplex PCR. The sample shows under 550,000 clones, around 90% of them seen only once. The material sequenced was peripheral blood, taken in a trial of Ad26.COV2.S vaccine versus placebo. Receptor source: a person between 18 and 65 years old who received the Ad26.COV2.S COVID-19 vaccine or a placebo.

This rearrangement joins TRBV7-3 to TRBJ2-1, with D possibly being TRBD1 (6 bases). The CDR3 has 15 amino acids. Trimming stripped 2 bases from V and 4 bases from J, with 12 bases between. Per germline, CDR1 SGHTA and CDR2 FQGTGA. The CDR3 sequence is CASSLVQGSYNEQFF. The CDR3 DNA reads TGTGCCAGCAGCTTAGTACAGGGATCGTACAATGAGCAGTTCTTC.

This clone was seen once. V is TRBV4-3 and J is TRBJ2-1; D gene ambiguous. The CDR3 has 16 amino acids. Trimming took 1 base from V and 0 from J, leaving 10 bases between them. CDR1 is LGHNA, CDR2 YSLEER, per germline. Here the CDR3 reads CASSQVGTNSYNEQFF. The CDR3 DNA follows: TGCGCCAGCAGCCAAGTTGGAACTAACTCCTACAATGAGCAGTTCTTC.

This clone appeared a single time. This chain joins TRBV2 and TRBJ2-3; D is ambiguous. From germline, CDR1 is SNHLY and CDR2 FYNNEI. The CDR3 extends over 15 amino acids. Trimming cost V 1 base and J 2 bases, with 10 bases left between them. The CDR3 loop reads CASSEVRLPTDTQYF. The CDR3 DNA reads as TGTGCCAGCAGTGAAGTTCGTCTACCCACAGATACGCAGTATTTT.

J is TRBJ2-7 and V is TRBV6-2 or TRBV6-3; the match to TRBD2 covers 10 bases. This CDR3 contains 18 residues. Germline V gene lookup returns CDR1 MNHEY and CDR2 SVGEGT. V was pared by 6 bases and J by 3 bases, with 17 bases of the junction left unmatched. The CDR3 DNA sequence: TGTGCCAGCAGCGGGTCGGGAACTAGCGGGACAATTATCTACGAGCAGTACTTC. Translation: CASSGSGTSGTIIYEQYF.

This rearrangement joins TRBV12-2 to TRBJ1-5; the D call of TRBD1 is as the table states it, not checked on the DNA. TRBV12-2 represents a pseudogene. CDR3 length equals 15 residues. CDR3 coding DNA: TGTGCAAGTCGCTTAGCGATAGGGGCCAATCAGCCCCAGCATTTT. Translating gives CASRLAIGANQPQHF.

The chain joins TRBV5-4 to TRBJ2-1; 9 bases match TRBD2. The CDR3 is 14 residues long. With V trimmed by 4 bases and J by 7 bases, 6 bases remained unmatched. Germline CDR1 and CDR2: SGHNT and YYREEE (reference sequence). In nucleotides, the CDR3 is TGTGCCAGCAGCCATAGCGGGAGAGCGAATGAGCAGTTCTTC. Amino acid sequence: CASSHSGRANEQFF.

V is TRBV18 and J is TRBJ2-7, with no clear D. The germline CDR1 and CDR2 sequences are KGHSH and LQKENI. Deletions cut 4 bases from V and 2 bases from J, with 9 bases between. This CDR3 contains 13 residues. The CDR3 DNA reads TGTGCCAGCTCACGTACAGACACCTACGAGCAGTACTTC. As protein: CASSRTDTYEQYF.

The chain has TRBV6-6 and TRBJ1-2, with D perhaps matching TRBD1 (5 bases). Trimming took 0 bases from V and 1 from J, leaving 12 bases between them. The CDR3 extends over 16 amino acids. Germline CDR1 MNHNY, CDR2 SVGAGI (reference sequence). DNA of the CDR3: TGTGCCAGCAGTTACTCGAGAGTTAGGGGTAACTATGGCTACACCTTC. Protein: CASSYSRVRGNYGYTF.

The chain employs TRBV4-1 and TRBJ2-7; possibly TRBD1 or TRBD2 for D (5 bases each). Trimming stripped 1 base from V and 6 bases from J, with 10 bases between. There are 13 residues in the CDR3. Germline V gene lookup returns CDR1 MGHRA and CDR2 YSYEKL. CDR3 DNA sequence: TGCGCCAGCAGCCAAGTCTCAGGGACCGAGCAGTACTTC. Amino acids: CASSQVSGTEQYF.

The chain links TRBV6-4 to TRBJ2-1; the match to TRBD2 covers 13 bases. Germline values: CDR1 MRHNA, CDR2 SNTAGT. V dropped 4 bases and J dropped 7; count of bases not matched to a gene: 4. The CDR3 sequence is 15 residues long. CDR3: CASSVSLAGGNEQFF. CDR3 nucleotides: TGTGCCAGCAGTGTTTCACTAGCGGGAGGGAATGAGCAGTTCTTC.

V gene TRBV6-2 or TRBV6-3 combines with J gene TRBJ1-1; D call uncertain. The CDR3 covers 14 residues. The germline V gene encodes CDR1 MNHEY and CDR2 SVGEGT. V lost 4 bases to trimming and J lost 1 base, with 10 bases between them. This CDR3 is CASSSLSENTEAFF. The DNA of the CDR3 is TGTGCCAGCAGTTCCCTTTCCGAGAACACTGAAGCTTTCTTT.

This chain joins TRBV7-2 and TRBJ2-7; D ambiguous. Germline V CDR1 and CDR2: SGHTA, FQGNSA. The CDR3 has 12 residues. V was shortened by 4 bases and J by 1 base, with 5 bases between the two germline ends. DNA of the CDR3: TGTGCCAGCAGCTCAGCTTCCTACGAGCAGTACTTC. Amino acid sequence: CASSSASYEQYF.

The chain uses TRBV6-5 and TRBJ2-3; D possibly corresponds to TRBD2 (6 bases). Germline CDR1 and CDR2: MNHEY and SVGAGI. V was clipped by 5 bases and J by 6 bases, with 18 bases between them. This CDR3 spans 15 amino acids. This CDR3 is CASSPQTGESDTQYF. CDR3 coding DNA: TGTGCCAGCAGTCCCCAGACGGGAGAATCGGATACGCAGTATTTT.

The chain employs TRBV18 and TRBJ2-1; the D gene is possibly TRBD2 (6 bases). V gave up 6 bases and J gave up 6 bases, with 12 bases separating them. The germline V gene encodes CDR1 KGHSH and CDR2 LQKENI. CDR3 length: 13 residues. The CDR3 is CASSGGLGNEQFF. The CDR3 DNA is TGTGCCAGCTCGGGGGGATTGGGCAATGAGCAGTTCTTC.

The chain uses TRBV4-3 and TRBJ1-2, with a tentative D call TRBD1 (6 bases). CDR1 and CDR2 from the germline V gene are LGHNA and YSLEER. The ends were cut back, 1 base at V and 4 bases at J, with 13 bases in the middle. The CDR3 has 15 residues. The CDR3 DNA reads TGCGCCAGCAGCCAAGCGGGGGCGCGGGTCTATGGCTACACCTTC. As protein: CASSQAGARVYGYTF.

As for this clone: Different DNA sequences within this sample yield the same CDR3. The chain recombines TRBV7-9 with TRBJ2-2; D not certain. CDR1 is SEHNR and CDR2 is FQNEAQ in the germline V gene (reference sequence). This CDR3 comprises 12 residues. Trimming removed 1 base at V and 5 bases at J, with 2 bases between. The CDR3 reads CASSLGTGELFF. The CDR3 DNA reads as TGTGCCAGCAGCTTAGGGACCGGGGAGCTGTTTTTT.

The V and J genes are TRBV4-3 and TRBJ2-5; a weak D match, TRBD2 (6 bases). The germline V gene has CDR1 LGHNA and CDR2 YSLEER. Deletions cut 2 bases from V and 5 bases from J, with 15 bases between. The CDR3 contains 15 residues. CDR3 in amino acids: CASSQMEGGWETQYF. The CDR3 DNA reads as TGCGCCAGCAGCCAAATGGAGGGAGGCTGGGAGACCCAGTACTTC.

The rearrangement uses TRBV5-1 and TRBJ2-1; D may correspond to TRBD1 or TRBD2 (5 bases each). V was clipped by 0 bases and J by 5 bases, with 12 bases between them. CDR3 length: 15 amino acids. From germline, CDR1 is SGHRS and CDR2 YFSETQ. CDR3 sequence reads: CASSLAGPGNNEQFF. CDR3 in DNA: TGCGCCAGCAGCTTGGCGGGGCCGGGGAACAATGAGCAGTTCTTC.

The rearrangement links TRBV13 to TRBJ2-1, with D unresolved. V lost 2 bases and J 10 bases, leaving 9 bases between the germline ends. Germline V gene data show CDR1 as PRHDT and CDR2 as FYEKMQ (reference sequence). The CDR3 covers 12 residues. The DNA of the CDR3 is TGTGCCAGCAGCTTACGTAGGCCCGAGCAGTTCTTC. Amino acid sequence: CASSLRRPEQFF.

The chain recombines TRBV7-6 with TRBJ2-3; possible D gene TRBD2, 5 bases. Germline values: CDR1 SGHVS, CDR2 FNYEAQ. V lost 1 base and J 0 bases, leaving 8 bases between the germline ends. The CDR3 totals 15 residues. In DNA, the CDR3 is TGTGCCAGCAGCTTAGAGGCGGGCAGCACAGATACGCAGTATTTT. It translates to CASSLEAGSTDTQYF.

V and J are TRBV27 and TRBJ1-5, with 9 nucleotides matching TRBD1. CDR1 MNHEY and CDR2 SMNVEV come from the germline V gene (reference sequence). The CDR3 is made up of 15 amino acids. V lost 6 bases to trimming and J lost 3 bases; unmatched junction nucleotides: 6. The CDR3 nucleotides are TGTGCCAGCAGCTCCGGGACAGGGCTCAATCAGCCCCAGCATTTT. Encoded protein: CASSSGTGLNQPQHF.

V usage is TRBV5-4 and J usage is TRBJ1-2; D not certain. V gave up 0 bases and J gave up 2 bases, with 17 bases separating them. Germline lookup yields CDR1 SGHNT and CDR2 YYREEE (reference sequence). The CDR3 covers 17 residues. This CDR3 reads CASSLEPFVGVNYGYTF. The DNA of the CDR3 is TGTGCCAGCAGCTTGGAGCCCTTTGTGGGAGTCAACTATGGCTACACCTTC.

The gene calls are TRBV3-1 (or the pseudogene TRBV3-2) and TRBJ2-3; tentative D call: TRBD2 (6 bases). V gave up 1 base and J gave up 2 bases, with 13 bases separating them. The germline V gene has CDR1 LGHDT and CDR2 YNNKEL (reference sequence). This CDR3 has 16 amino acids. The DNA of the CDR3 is TGTGCCAGCAGCCAAGGGGGGGACCTCTTCACAGATACGCAGTATTTT. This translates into CASSQGGDLFTDTQYF.

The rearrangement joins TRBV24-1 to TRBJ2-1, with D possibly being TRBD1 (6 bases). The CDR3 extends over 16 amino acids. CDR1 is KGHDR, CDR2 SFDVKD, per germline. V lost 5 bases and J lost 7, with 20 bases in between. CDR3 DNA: TGTGCCACCAGTGGAACAGGGTCGAATATTTGGAATGAGCAGTTCTTC. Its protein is CATSGTGSNIWNEQFF.

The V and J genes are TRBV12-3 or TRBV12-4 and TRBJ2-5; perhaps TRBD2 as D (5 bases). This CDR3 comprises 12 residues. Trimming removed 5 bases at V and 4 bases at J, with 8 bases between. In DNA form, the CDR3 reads TGTGCCAGCAGTGCTAGCTCAGAGACCCAGTACTTC. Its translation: CASSASSETQYF.

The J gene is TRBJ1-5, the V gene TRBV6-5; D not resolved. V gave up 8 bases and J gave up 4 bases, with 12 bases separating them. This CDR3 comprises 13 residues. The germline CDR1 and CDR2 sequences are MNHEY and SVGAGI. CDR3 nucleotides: TGTGCCAGCGGGCGAGTGGGGAATCAGCCCCAGCATTTT. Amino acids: CASGRVGNQPQHF.

The DNA for the CDR3 is TGTGCCTGGAGCCGATTTTCCAGGGGGGTTATCGCCGAGCAGTACTTC. Amino acids: CAWSRFSRGVIAEQYF. The V and J genes are TRBV30 and TRBJ2-7; D is perhaps TRBD1 (7 bases). Germline values: CDR1 GTSNPN, CDR2 SVGIG (reference sequence). The germline V and J ends were trimmed by 3 bases and 6 bases, with 24 bases remaining between them. CDR3 size: 16 residues.

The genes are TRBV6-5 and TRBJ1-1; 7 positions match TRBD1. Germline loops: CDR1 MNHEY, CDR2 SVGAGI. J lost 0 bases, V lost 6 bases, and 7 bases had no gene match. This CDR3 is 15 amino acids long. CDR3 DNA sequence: TGTGCCAGCAGCCCCCGGCAGGGGGTGAACACTGAAGCTTTCTTT. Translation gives CASSPRQGVNTEAFF.

This CDR3 is CASSPWTDLPSTDTQYF. DNA of the CDR3: TGTGCCAGCAGCCCGTGGACGGATTTGCCTAGCACAGATACGCAGTATTTT. The V gene is TRBV11-2, the J gene TRBJ2-3; no firm D call. Germline V lookup: CDR1 SGHAT, CDR2 FQNNGV. Trimming took 5 bases from V and 0 from J, leaving 18 bases between them. The CDR3 sequence is 17 residues long.

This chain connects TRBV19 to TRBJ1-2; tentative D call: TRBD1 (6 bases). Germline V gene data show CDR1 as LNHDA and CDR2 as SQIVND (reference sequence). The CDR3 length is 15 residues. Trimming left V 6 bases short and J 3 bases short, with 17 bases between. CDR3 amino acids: CASSDPGQKYYGYTF. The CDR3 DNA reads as TGTGCCAGTAGCGATCCGGGACAAAAATACTATGGCTACACCTTC.